This TCR beta chain was recovered during a study of T cells in Graves' hyperthyroidism and ophthalmopathy. Study-wide results and caveats: Also found in blood were most expanded thyroid clonotypes above 0.001. Ophthalmopathy was model-predicted a median about 6 months pre-onset.

TCR beta CDR3 regions were amplified from RNA transcripts. Primed by the HTBI set, a first-round RT-PCR was run on the TCR CDR3. TCRdb independently ran MiXCR on the multiplex PCR reads; one entry per CDR3 protein. This table has around 290,000 distinct CDR3 sequences, over 15% appearing once. This clonotype was found many times. Antigen specificity is unknown. With 4 bases removed from V and 5 bases from J, the gap between germline ends came to 17 bases. The CDR3 length is 16 residues. Clinical Activity Scores of at least 3, NOSPECS grades of at least 4 and durations under 3 months characterized ophthalmopathy patients.

The specimen sequenced was blood. This TCR derives from a woman aged 60-75 years with Graves' ophthalmopathy. V and J are TRBV12-3 or TRBV12-4 and TRBJ2-2; D may correspond to TRBD1 or TRBD2 (5 bases each). CDR3 bases: TGTGCCAGCAGTTGGTCCGGGGACCCCTCAACCGGGGAGCTGTTTTTT. This encodes CASSWSGDPSTGELFF.